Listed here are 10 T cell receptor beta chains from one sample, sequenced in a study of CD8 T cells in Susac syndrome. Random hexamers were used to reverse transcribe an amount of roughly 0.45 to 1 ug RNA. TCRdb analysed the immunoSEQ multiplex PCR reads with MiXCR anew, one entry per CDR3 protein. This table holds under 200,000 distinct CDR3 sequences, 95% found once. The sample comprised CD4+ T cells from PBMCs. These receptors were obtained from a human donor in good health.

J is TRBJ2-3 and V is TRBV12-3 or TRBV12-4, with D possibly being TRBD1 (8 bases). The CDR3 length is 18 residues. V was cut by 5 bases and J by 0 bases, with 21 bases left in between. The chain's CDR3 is CASSLGQGGTKSTDTQYF. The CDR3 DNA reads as TGTGCCAGCAGTCTTGGACAGGGAGGGACTAAAAGCACAGATACGCAGTATTTT.

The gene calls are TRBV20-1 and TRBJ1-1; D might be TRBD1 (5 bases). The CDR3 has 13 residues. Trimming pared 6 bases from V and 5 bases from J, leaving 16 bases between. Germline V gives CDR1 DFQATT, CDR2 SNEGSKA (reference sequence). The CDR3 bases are TGCAGTGCGACTTGGGGACGGCAAACTGAAGCTTTCTTT. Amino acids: CSATWGRQTEAFF.

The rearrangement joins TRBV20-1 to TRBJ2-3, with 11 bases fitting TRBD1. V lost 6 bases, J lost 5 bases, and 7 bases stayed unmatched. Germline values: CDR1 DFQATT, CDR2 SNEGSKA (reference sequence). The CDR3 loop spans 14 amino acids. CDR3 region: CSAWTGGDLDTQYF. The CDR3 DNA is TGCAGTGCGTGGACAGGGGGCGATTTAGATACGCAGTATTTT.

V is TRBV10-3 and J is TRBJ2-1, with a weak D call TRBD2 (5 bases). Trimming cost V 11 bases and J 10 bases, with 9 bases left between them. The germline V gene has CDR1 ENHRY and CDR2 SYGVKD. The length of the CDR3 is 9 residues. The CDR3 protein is CAPPGEQFF. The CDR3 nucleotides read TGTGCCCCCCCGGGGGAGCAGTTCTTC.

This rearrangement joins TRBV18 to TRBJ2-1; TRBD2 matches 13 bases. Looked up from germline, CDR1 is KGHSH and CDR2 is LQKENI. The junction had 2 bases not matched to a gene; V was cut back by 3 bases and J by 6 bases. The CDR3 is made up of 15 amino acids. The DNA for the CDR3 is TGTGCCAGCTCACCGGGACTAGCGGGAACCAATGAGCAGTTCTTC. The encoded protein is CASSPGLAGTNEQFF.

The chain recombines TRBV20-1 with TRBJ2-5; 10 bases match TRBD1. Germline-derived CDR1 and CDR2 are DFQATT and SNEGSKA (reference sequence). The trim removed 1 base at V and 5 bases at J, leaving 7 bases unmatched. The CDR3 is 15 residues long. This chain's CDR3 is CSARVPTGGSETQYF. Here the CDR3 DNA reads TGCAGTGCTAGAGTGCCGACAGGGGGCAGTGAGACCCAGTACTTC.

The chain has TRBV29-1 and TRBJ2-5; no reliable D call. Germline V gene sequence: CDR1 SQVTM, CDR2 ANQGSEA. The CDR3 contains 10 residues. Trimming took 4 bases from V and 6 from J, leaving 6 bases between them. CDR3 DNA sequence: TGCAGCGTTGGTGATCAGACCCAGTACTTC. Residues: CSVGDQTQYF.

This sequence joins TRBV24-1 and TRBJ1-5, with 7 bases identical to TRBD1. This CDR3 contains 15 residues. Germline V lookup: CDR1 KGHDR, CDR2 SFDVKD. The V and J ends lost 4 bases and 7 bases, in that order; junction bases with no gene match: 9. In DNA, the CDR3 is TGTGCCACCAGTGACTCCGGACAGGCACGGCAGCCCCAGCATTTT. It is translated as CATSDSGQARQPQHF.

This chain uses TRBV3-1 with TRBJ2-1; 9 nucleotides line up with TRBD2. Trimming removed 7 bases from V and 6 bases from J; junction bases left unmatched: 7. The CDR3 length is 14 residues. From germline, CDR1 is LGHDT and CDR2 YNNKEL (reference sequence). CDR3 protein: CASTPTSGPNEQFF. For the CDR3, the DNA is TGTGCCAGCACCCCGACTAGCGGCCCCAATGAGCAGTTCTTC.

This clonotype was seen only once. CDR3 protein: CASSFEGQGGNNSPLHF. The CDR3, as DNA: TGCGCCAGCAGCTTTGAAGGACAGGGAGGTAATAATTCACCCCTCCACTTT. This rearrangement joins TRBV5-1 to TRBJ1-6; 8 nucleotides align to TRBD1. The CDR3 covers 17 residues. The V and J ends lost 2 bases and 5 bases, in that order; junction bases with no gene match: 9. The V gene's germline CDR1 is SGHRS and CDR2 YFSETQ.